In its sample, the clone carrying this T cell receptor (beta chain) was seen a few times. This entry belongs to a study of blood T cell repertoires in COVID-19. Study summary: Italy, Spain and the United States were the sources of the convalescent and acute COVID-19 samples. PBMCs, B-cell-depleted T cells, or T cells provided the cDNA or gDNA that made up the material.

As originally analysed: Estimation of nucleated cell counts was performed using reference gene primer amplification. Using immunoSEQ multiplex PCR, the repertoire was profiled, and TCRdb retains in-frame clones only, with some absent. V and J calls and clone size follow that table, whereas D and trimming were derived from the DNA. In the table there are 70,000 to 100,000 clones, about 88% of which are singletons. The sequence was obtained from a man older than 75 with active or convalescent COVID-19. The specimen sequenced was peripheral blood.

Here the CDR3 reads CASSPLGGEEQYF. The CDR3 nucleotides are TGTGCCAGCAGCCCCCTGGGAGGCGAAGAGCAGTACTTC. The chain recombines TRBV9 with TRBJ2-7; TRBD2 might be the D (6 bases). The CDR3 length is 13 residues. Germline CDR1 SGDLS, CDR2 YYNGEE. The ends were cut back, 4 bases at V and 7 bases at J, with 15 bases in the middle. The full variable domain, in which reference TRBV9 and TRBJ2-7 provide the parts outside the CDR3, is DSGVTQTPKHLITATGQRVTLRCSPRSGDLSVYWYQQSLDQGLQFLIQYYNGEERAKGNILERFSAQQFPDLHSELNLSSLELGDSALYFCASSPLGGEEQYFGPGTRLTVT.